A single sample gave rise to the 30 T cell receptor beta chains below, sequenced in a study of cytomegalovirus exposure and HLA in healthy donors (dated by TCRdb to about 2017). Receptor amplification or capture employed the immunoSEQ multiplex PCR assay. A mixture of 60 forward primers for TCR Vbeta segments and 13 reverse primers for TCR Jbeta segments was used in the multiplex PCR. TCRdb mirrors the immuneACCESS table, restricted to in-frame sequences. Some clones are absent from its copies; in checked studies, under half trace to an unresolved V gene, and the reason for the others is unknown. For this sample the table gives 150,000 to 200,000 clones, of which around 81% were detected only once. The leading ten clones occupy around 2.4% of the sample. Input material: PBMCs. All receptors come from a woman aged 25 to 39 in good health and CMV-seronegative.

The chain carries TRBV28 and TRBJ2-7; maybe TRBD1 (8 bases). This CDR3 has 14 residues. Per germline, CDR1 MDHEN and CDR2 SYDVKM. The V and J ends lost 4 bases and 2 bases respectively, with 12 bases between them. The CDR3 loop reads CASSSTGGAYEQYF. CDR3 nucleotide sequence: TGTGCCAGCAGTTCCACAGGGGGGGCCTACGAGCAGTACTTC. Combining the CDR3 with reference TRBV28 and TRBJ2-7 gives the whole variable domain DVKVTQSSRYLVKRTGEKVFLECVQDMDHENMFWYRQDPGLGLRLIYFSYDVKMKEKGDIPEGYSVSREKKERFSLILESASTNQTSMYLCASSSTGGAYEQYFGPGTRLTVT.

This chain uses TRBV11-2 with TRBJ2-7, with D tentatively TRBD2 (5 bases). V was cut by 5 bases and J by 4 bases, with 15 bases left in between. This CDR3 comprises 14 residues. CDR1 SGHAT and CDR2 FQNNGV come from the germline V gene. The CDR3 sequence is CASSPGSASYEQYF. DNA of the CDR3: TGTGCCAGCAGCCCGGGGTCGGCATCATACGAGCAGTACTTC. Variable domain in full (rest from reference TRBV11-2 and TRBJ2-7): EAGVAQSPRYKIIEKRQSVAFWCNPISGHATLYWYQQILGQGPKLLIQFQNNGVVDDSQLPKDRFSAERLKGVDSTLKIQPAKLEDSAVYLCASSPGSASYEQYFGPGTRLTVT.

The chain has TRBV4-3 and TRBJ2-5; unclear D gene. CDR1 and CDR2 (germline): LGHNA, YSLEER. V lost 1 base to trimming and J lost 1 base, with 10 bases between them. The CDR3 covers 15 residues. CDR3 residues: CASSQVFPFQETQYF. CDR3 DNA: TGCGCCAGCAGCCAAGTCTTCCCCTTCCAAGAGACCCAGTACTTC.

This clone was seen only a few times. The CDR3 coding sequence is TGTGCCAGCAGTTTAATGGTGGGGGGTGGGCCCGCATACGAGCAGTACTTC. Amino acids: CASSLMVGGGPAYEQYF. The rearrangement uses TRBV28 and TRBJ2-7; TRBD2 might be the D (6 bases). V dropped 2 bases and J dropped 4 bases, with 21 bases sitting between them. This CDR3 has 17 residues. Germline loops: CDR1 MDHEN, CDR2 SYDVKM.

The count of this clone is one. This chain connects TRBV7-2 to TRBJ2-5; 12 nucleotides match TRBD2. The CDR3 has 16 residues. Germline loops: CDR1 SGHTA, CDR2 FQGNSA. V lost 8 bases to trimming and J lost 5 bases; unmatched junction nucleotides: 12. The CDR3 protein is CASSVASGGAGETQYF. The CDR3 nucleotides read TGTGCCAGCTCTGTAGCTAGCGGGGGGGCGGGGGAGACCCAGTACTTC.

The gene calls are TRBV9 and TRBJ2-5; a possible D gene is TRBD2 (6 bases). CDR1 and CDR2 from the germline V gene are SGDLS and YYNGEE. The CDR3 length is 16 residues. V was clipped by 0 bases and J by 2 bases, with 14 bases between them. The CDR3 loop reads CASSVVPSAGQETQYF. The CDR3 DNA sequence: TGTGCCAGCAGCGTAGTGCCGTCGGCGGGGCAAGAGACCCAGTACTTC.

Only one count was recorded for this clone. The J gene is TRBJ1-1, the V gene TRBV2, with D perhaps TRBD1 (5 bases). The CDR3 is 13 amino acids. Germline lookup yields CDR1 SNHLY and CDR2 FYNNEI. Trimming pared 10 bases from V and 1 base from J, leaving 13 bases between. Here the CDR3 DNA reads TGTGCCACCCGCGGGGCCGGGAACACTGAAGCTTTCTTT. Amino acids: CATRGAGNTEAFF. Drawing the rest from reference TRBV2 and TRBJ1-1, the complete variable domain is EPEVTQTPSHQVTQMGQEVILRCVPISNHLYFYWYRQILGQKVEFLVSFYNNEISEKSEIFDDQFSVERPDGSNFTLKIRSTKLEDSAMYFCATRGAGNTEAFFGQGTRLTVV.

The chain uses TRBV27 and TRBJ2-7; TRBD2 is a possible D gene (6 bases). The CDR3 loop spans 16 amino acids. Between the trimmed V and J ends, which lost 9 bases and 6 bases, there was a span of 27 bases. Germline V gives CDR1 MNHEY, CDR2 SMNVEV (reference sequence). CDR3 region: CASVKFGGATTGEQYF. The CDR3 nucleotides are TGTGCCAGTGTAAAATTCGGCGGGGCGACTACAGGCGAGCAGTACTTC.

As regards this clone: At one of its ends the junction is not consistent with the germline gene, which may arise from a read error. The chain couples TRBV7-9 to TRBJ2-3; D unclear. The length of the CDR3 is 15 residues. Germline lookup yields CDR1 SEHNR and CDR2 FQNEAQ (reference sequence). The DNA of the CDR3 is TGTTCCAGCAGCTTACGAGAGCTCGTCGCAGATACGCAGTATTTT. Encoded protein: CSSSLRELVADTQYF.

This clone showed up just once. The genes are TRBV19 and TRBJ2-2, with 11 bases that match TRBD1. This CDR3 region has 15 residues. J was trimmed by 4 bases and V by 6 bases; bases with no gene match: 4. The germline CDR1 and CDR2 sequences are LNHDA and SQIVND (reference sequence). The CDR3 protein is CASSAGQGVTGELFF. The CDR3 nucleotides read TGTGCCAGTAGCGCGGGACAGGGGGTCACCGGGGAGCTGTTTTTT.

This chain joins TRBV5-6 and TRBJ2-2; possibly TRBD2 for D (6 bases). V lost 4 bases to trimming and J lost 4 bases, with 11 bases between them. The CDR3 sequence is 14 residues long. Germline CDR1 SGHDT, CDR2 YYEEEE. The CDR3 DNA reads as TGTGCCAGCAGCCCGGGAGTGACCACCGGGGAGCTGTTTTTT. Translating it yields CASSPGVTTGELFF.

The chain has TRBV7-2 and TRBJ2-1; 8 positions match TRBD2. V dropped 1 base and J dropped 12; count of bases not matched to a gene: 11. The CDR3 length is 15 residues. Germline V gene data show CDR1 as SGHTA and CDR2 as FQGNSA. The CDR3 is CASSLERGGQFRQFF. Here the CDR3 DNA reads TGTGCCAGCAGCTTAGAACGGGGGGGCCAATTTAGGCAGTTCTTC.

The genes are TRBV13 and TRBJ2-5; 7 bases are shared with TRBD2. Germline CDR1 PRHDT, CDR2 FYEKMQ (reference sequence). The CDR3 loop spans 15 amino acids. V dropped 5 bases and J dropped 2; count of bases not matched to a gene: 8. The CDR3 here is CASSPAGELQETQYF. CDR3 in DNA: TGTGCCAGCAGCCCTGCGGGGGAACTACAAGAGACCCAGTACTTC.

This clone was recorded a few times. V usage is TRBV2 and J usage is TRBJ2-2; 8 positions match TRBD1. The germline V gene has CDR1 SNHLY and CDR2 FYNNEI. CDR3 size: 16 residues. V lost 4 bases, J lost 6 bases, and 10 bases stayed unmatched. The CDR3 region is CASSVNQGARAGELFF. CDR3 DNA sequence: TGTGCCAGCAGTGTAAACCAGGGGGCGAGGGCCGGGGAGCTGTTTTTT.

This rearrangement joins TRBV4-2 to TRBJ1-1; D gene ambiguous. Germline values: CDR1 LGHNA, CDR2 YNFKEQ. V was cut by 2 bases and J by 6 bases, with 10 bases left in between. This CDR3 is built from 13 residues. CDR3 coding DNA: TGTGCCAGCAGCCAAAGAGCTTTGGCTGAAGCTTTCTTT. It is translated as CASSQRALAEAFF.

The chain combines TRBV6-1 with TRBJ1-5, with 7 bases that match TRBD1. The CDR3 sequence is 14 residues long. Germline V gives CDR1 MNHNS, CDR2 SASEGT. The junction had 7 bases not matched to a gene; V was cut back by 5 bases and J by 6 bases. The CDR3 DNA sequence: TGTGCCAGCAGTATGACAGGGTTCCTTCAGCCCCAGCATTTT. Protein sequence: CASSMTGFLQPQHF.

The chain joins TRBV19 to TRBJ2-7; D might be TRBD2 (5 bases). The CDR3 runs to 18 residues. Trimming took off 0 bases at V and 0 bases at J, with 18 bases between the two ends. CDR1 and CDR2 (germline): LNHDA, SQIVND (reference sequence). CDR3 in amino acids: CASSIDGVTAGGSYEQYF. CDR3 nucleotide sequence: TGTGCCAGTAGTATAGATGGGGTAACTGCGGGTGGCTCCTACGAGCAGTACTTC.

This rearrangement joins TRBV7-2 to TRBJ2-5, with 12 bases fitting TRBD2. V lost 5 bases and J lost 5; bases outside the gene matches: 9. The CDR3 consists of 16 residues. The germline CDR1 and CDR2 sequences are SGHTA and FQGNSA. The CDR3: CASSREGTSGRETQYF. Here the CDR3 DNA reads TGTGCCAGCAGCAGAGAAGGGACTAGCGGGCGCGAGACCCAGTACTTC.

The rearrangement links TRBV5-6 to TRBJ2-7; a possible D gene is TRBD1 (6 bases). The CDR3 consists of 14 residues. V was pared by 4 bases and J by 1 base, with 12 bases between. Germline assignment: CDR1 SGHDT and CDR2 YYEEEE. The CDR3 sequence: CASSLQGASYEQYF. The DNA of the CDR3 is TGTGCCAGCAGCCTACAGGGTGCGTCCTACGAGCAGTACTTC.

The rearrangement links TRBV28 to TRBJ1-1, with 11 bases fitting TRBD1. CDR1 and CDR2 from the germline V gene are MDHEN and SYDVKM. V was clipped by 4 bases and J by 6 bases; unmatched bases: 7. The CDR3 extends over 15 amino acids. The CDR3 loop is CASSSGTGGSAEAFF. In DNA, the CDR3 is TGTGCCAGCAGTTCAGGGACAGGGGGAAGCGCTGAAGCTTTCTTT.

A note on this clone: One end of the junction does not line up with germline, which may come from a read error. This chain links TRBV5-1 with TRBJ2-6, with D perhaps TRBD1 (5 bases). The CDR3 covers 18 residues. The germline gives CDR1 SGHRS, CDR2 YFSETQ. Here the CDR3 reads CASSPEQDPLSGANGLTF. For the CDR3, the DNA is TGCGCCAGCAGCCCTGAACAGGATCCCCTCTCTGGGGCCAACGGCCTGACTTTC.

J is TRBJ1-6 and V is TRBV5-1; the D gene is possibly TRBD1 (5 bases). The V end was cut by 4 bases, the J end by 5 bases, with 13 bases between. Germline V CDR1 and CDR2: SGHRS, YFSETQ. This CDR3 region has 15 residues. CDR3 bases: TGCGCCAGCAGCCTCAGGCCAGGGAATAATTCACCCCTCCACTTT. As protein: CASSLRPGNNSPLHF.

The rearrangement joins TRBV6-5 to TRBJ2-1; 9 bases map to TRBD2. The CDR3 extends over 16 amino acids. V lost 0 bases, J lost 9 bases, and 9 bases stayed unmatched. CDR1 is MNHEY, CDR2 SVGAGI, per germline. CDR3: CASSYSWAGGRGEQFF. In DNA, the CDR3 is TGTGCCAGCAGTTACTCGTGGGCGGGGGGGCGAGGTGAGCAGTTCTTC.

This sequence joins TRBV4-1 and TRBJ2-1, with 10 bases that match TRBD2. The CDR3 consists of 18 residues. Per the germline V gene, CDR1 is MGHRA and CDR2 is YSYEKL. Trimming cost V 1 base and J 1 base; bases outside gene matches: 7. The CDR3 bases are TGCGCCAGCAGCCAAGCCCCTAGCGGGAGACTTTCCTACAATGAGCAGTTCTTC. This codes for CASSQAPSGRLSYNEQFF.

The chain has TRBV7-2 and TRBJ2-1; 9 nucleotides align to TRBD2. Germline values: CDR1 SGHTA, CDR2 FQGNSA. J was trimmed by 7 bases and V by 5 bases; bases with no gene match: 12. The CDR3 has 16 amino acids. Here the CDR3 DNA reads TGTGCCAGCAGCCCCACCTCTAGCGGGGTTGGGAATGAGCAGTTCTTC. Its protein product is CASSPTSSGVGNEQFF. Together with reference TRBV7-2 and TRBJ2-1, the CDR3 gives the full variable domain: GAGVSQSPSNKVTEKGKDVELRCDPISGHTALYWYRQSLGQGLEFLIYFQGNSAPDKSGLPSDRFSAERTGGSVSTLTIQRTQQEDSAVYLCASSPTSSGVGNEQFFGPGTRLTVL.

The chain employs TRBV7-6 and TRBJ1-4; 10 positions agree with TRBD1. The CDR3 runs 14 residues. Germline V gene data show CDR1 as SGHVS and CDR2 as FNYEAQ. Unmatched junction bases numbered 6, after V lost 4 bases and J lost 10 bases. CDR3 region: CASSSMTGGIKLFF. The DNA of the CDR3 is TGTGCCAGCAGCTCTATGACAGGGGGCATAAAACTGTTTTTT.

This chain connects TRBV19 to TRBJ1-1, with 11 bases lining up with TRBD1. Per the germline V gene, CDR1 is LNHDA and CDR2 is SQIVND (reference sequence). The CDR3 spans 16 residues. J was trimmed by 1 base and V by 5 bases; bases with no gene match: 6. This CDR3 is CASSPGTGGGNTEAFF. In DNA, the CDR3 is TGTGCCAGTAGTCCAGGGACAGGGGGAGGGAACACTGAAGCTTTCTTT.

V usage is TRBV7-9 and J usage is TRBJ2-5; 9 bases fit TRBD2. Per germline, CDR1 SEHNR and CDR2 FQNEAQ (reference sequence). Trimming cost V 1 base and J 1 base; bases outside gene matches: 4. This CDR3 is 16 amino acids long. CDR3 DNA: TGTGCCAGCAGCTTAGGCGGGGGGGTCGGCCAAGAGACCCAGTACTTC. Protein sequence: CASSLGGGVGQETQYF.

The DNA of the CDR3 is TGCGCCAGCAGCCAAGATCCTAGCGGAGCCTACGAGCAGTACTTC. This translates into CASSQDPSGAYEQYF. The chain uses TRBV4-1 and TRBJ2-7, with 7 bases lining up with TRBD2. After removal of 0 bases from V and 2 bases from J, the junction contained 4 bases not matched to a gene. Germline CDR1 MGHRA, CDR2 YSYEKL. CDR3 length: 15 amino acids.

V and J are TRBV29-1 and TRBJ2-7, with 9 nucleotides matching TRBD2. The germline CDR1 and CDR2 sequences are SQVTM and ANQGSEA. V lost 6 bases and J lost 2; bases outside the gene matches: 5. The CDR3 is 13 amino acids. The CDR3 sequence: CSVVTSGTYEQYF. The CDR3 DNA follows: TGCAGCGTAGTGACTAGCGGTACCTACGAGCAGTACTTC.